This T cell receptor beta chain was observed in a study of blood T cells in healthy people across ages. Study findings and constraints: Diversity was estimated from one million T cells, and these estimates were considered underestimates.

For the second PCR, which ran for about 6 to 12 cycles, a sample-barcoded 5' primer and a J-beta primer mix were used. CDR3-containing paired-end reads numbering at least 2.5 million came from each sample. MiXCR, applied by TCRdb to the 5' RACE reads, yields one record per CDR3 protein. The table includes hundreds of thousands of distinct CDR3 sequences, 52% detected once. Germline V gene lookup returns CDR1 MNHNY and CDR2 SVGAGI (reference sequence). The V end was cut by 6 bases, the J end by 11 bases, with 16 bases between. This CDR3 region has 12 residues. As to this clonotype: What it recognizes is unknown.

The genes are TRBV6-6 and TRBJ1-1; D is unresolved. This receptor was obtained from a woman older than 75 in good health. Sequenced input: blood. The CDR3 DNA is TGTGCCAGCAGGCGGCCGGGGAGCCAGGCTTTCTTT. Its protein is CASRRPGSQAFF.